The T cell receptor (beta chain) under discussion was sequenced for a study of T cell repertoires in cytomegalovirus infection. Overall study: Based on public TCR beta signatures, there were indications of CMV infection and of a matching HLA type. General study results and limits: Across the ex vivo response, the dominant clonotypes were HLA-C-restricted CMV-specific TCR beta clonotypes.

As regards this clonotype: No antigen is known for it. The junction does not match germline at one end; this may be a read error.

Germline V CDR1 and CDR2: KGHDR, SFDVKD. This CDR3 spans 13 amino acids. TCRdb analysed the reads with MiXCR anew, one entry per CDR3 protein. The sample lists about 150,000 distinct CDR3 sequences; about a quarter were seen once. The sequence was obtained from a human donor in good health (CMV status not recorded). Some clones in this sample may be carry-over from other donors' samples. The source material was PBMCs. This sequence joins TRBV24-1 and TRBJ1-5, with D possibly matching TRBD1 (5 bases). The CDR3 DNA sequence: TGTGTCACCAGTGACAGAAGCAATCAGCCCCAGCATTTT. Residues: CVTSDRSNQPQHF.